Included here is one T cell receptor (beta chain) sequence, with context. What it recognizes is unknown. Trimming removed 7 bases from V and 4 bases from J, with 19 bases in between. Germline CDR1 and CDR2: MNHNS and SASEGT. This CDR3 is 15 amino acids long. The time point is: pre-treatment sample, taken before nivolumab and TIL therapy. This sample is part of a study of TIL therapy for anti-PD-1-resistant metastatic lung cancer. This was the immunoSEQ v3 assay. Method: immunoSEQ multiplex PCR; TCRdb's copy keeps in-frame clones and lacks some. The repertoire holds approximately 53,000 clones, with roughly 78% as singletons. Findings and caveats of the study: After infusion, TIL clonotypes partly replaced peripheral T cells and declined over months.

The sequence was obtained from a woman aged 25 to 80 with non-small cell lung cancer. The sequencing used blood, collected at baseline. The chain joins TRBV6-1 to TRBJ1-1; tentative D call: TRBD1 (6 bases). CDR3 amino acids: CASTNGQIQSTEAFF. The CDR3 DNA follows: TGTGCCAGCACCAACGGACAGATACAGAGCACTGAAGCTTTCTTT.